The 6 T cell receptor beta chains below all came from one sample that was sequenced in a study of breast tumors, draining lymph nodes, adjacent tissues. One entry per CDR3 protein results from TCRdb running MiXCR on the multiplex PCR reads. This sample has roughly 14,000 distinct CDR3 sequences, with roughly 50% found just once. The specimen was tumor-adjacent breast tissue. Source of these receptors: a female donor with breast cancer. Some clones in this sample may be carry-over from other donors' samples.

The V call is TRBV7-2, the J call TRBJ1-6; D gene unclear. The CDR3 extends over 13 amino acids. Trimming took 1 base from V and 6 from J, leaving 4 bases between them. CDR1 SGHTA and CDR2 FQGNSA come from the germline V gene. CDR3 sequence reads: CASSLVLNSPLHF. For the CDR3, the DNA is TGTGCCAGCAGCTTAGTTCTTAATTCACCCCTCCACTTT. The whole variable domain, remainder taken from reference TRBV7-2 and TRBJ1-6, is GAGVSQSPSNKVTEKGKDVELRCDPISGHTALYWYRQSLGQGLEFLIYFQGNSAPDKSGLPSDRFSAERTGGSVSTLTIQRTQQEDSAVYLCASSLVLNSPLHFGNGTRLTVT.

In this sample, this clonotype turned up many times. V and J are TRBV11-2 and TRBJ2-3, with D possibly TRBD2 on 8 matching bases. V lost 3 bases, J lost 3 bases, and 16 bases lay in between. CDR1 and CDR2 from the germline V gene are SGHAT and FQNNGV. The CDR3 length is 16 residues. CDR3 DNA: TGTGCCAGCAGCTTTCGGGGGGGACAGCTGACAGATACGCAGTATTTT. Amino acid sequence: CASSFRGGQLTDTQYF.

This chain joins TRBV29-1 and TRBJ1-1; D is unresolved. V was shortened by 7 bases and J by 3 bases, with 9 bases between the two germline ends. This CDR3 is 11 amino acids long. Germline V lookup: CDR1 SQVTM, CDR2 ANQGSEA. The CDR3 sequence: CSGQGYTEAFF. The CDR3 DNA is TGCAGCGGGCAAGGATACACTGAAGCTTTCTTT.

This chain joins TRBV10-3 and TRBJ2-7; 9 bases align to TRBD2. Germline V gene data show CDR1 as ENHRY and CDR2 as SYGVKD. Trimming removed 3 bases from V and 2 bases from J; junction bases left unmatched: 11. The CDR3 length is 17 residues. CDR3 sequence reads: CAISDSKTSGETYEQYF. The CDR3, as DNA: TGTGCCATCAGTGATTCCAAGACTAGCGGTGAGACCTACGAGCAGTACTTC.

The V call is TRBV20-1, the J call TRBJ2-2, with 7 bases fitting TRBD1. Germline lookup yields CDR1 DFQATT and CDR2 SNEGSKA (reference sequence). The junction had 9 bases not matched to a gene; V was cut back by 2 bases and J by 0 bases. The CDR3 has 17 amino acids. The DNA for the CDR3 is TGCAGTGCTAGAAAACAGGGGTACGGCTCGAACACCGGGGAGCTGTTTTTT. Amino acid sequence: CSARKQGYGSNTGELFF.

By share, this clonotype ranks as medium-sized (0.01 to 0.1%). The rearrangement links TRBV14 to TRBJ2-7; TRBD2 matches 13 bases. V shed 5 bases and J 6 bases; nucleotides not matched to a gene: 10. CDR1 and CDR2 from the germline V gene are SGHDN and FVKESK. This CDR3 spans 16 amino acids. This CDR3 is CASSSGLAGFEFEQYF. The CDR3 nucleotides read TGTGCCAGCAGCTCGGGACTAGCGGGATTCGAGTTCGAGCAGTACTTC.